The 23 T cell receptor beta chains given below trace back to one sample, sequenced in a study of identifying expanded T cells in peripheral blood. TCRdb's copy holds only in-frame clones and misses some; the assay was immunoSEQ multiplex PCR. There are some 95,000 clones in the sample; around 85% occur only once, and roughly 5.3% lies in the top ten. Specimen: blood. These TCRs come from a person aged 18 to 75 in good health.

This sequence joins TRBV30 and TRBJ2-5; 7 bases are shared with TRBD2. The junction had 7 bases not matched to a gene; V was cut back by 7 bases and J by 5 bases. CDR3 length equals 12 residues. The germline CDR1 and CDR2 sequences are GTSNPN and SVGIG (reference sequence). The CDR3 spells CASGGFGETQYF. The DNA of the CDR3 is TGTGCCTCCGGGGGGTTCGGGGAGACCCAGTACTTC. Variable domain in full (rest from reference TRBV30 and TRBJ2-5): SQTIHQWPATLVQPVGSPLSLECTVEGTSNPNLYWYRQAAGRGLQLLFYSVGIGQISSEVPQNLSASRPQDRQFILSSKKLLLSDSGFYLCASGGFGETQYFGPGTRLLVL.

The CDR3 DNA reads TGTGCCTGGAGCCTGTATACAGGGGGCGAGCAGTACTTC. It is translated as CAWSLYTGGEQYF. The V call is TRBV30, the J call TRBJ2-7; 8 bases match TRBD1. The CDR3 loop spans 13 amino acids. Germline values: CDR1 GTSNPN, CDR2 SVGIG (reference sequence). Germline trimming cut 3 bases from V and 6 bases from J; bases unmatched to any gene: 7.

The J gene is TRBJ1-2, the V gene TRBV19; TRBD1 might be the D (6 bases). V was cut by 7 bases and J by 2 bases, with 20 bases left in between. Germline CDR1 is LNHDA and CDR2 is SQIVND (reference sequence). This CDR3 has 16 residues. The CDR3 sequence is CASNGGRGLRNYGYTF. In DNA, the CDR3 is TGTGCCAGTAATGGGGGGCGCGGCCTCCGAAACTATGGCTACACCTTC.

The V and J genes are TRBV7-2 and TRBJ1-2; TRBD1 is a possible D gene (5 bases). The ends were cut back, 2 bases at V and 4 bases at J, with 20 bases in the middle. There are 17 residues in the CDR3. Germline V gene sequence: CDR1 SGHTA, CDR2 FQGNSA. CDR3 DNA sequence: TGTGCCAGCAGCTTAATCCTCGGGGCAGAATTCCTCTATGGCTACACCTTC. Its translation: CASSLILGAEFLYGYTF.

In DNA, the CDR3 is TGCGCCAGCAGCTTAAACCACGGAGCCCTAAACACTGAAGCTTTCTTT. This codes for CASSLNHGALNTEAFF. The chain uses TRBV5-1 and TRBJ1-1; D is ambiguous. V lost 2 bases and J lost 2, with 16 bases in between. This CDR3 is 16 amino acids long. Germline V gene sequence: CDR1 SGHRS, CDR2 YFSETQ.

This clone was found once. The rearrangement uses TRBV4-1 and TRBJ2-5, with D uncertain. The ends were cut back, 1 base at V and 5 bases at J, with 11 bases in the middle. Germline V gene sequence: CDR1 MGHRA, CDR2 YSYEKL. The CDR3 runs to 14 residues. In DNA, the CDR3 is TGCGCCAGCAGCCAAGTCCTTGTAGTGGAGACCCAGTACTTC. Protein product: CASSQVLVVETQYF.

The chain links TRBV18 to TRBJ1-1; D uncertain. Germline V gives CDR1 KGHSH, CDR2 LQKENI. The CDR3 extends over 14 amino acids. Trimming shortened V by 2 bases and J by 1 base, and 8 bases separated the two germline ends. The CDR3 region is CASSPVGWNTEAFF. The CDR3, as DNA: TGTGCCAGCTCACCAGTCGGGTGGAACACTGAAGCTTTCTTT.

V gene TRBV4-3 combines with J gene TRBJ2-1; 7 nucleotides align to TRBD2. There are 18 residues in the CDR3. Germline CDR1 is LGHNA and CDR2 is YSLEER. Trimming at V came to 1 base and at J to 2 bases, leaving 11 bases not matched to a gene. In nucleotides, the CDR3 is TGCGCCAGCAGCCAAGCGGTCCATCGAGCGGGGCCCTACAATGAGCAGTTCTTC. It encodes CASSQAVHRAGPYNEQFF.

This chain links TRBV6-1 with TRBJ2-1; 8 nucleotides line up with TRBD2. With V trimmed by 7 bases and J by 8 bases, 13 bases remained unmatched. The length of the CDR3 is 15 residues. Germline assignment: CDR1 MNHNS and CDR2 SASEGT. For the CDR3, the DNA is TGTGCCAGCACCCTAAGTTTAGCGGGGCTCTATGAGCAGTTCTTC. Translated: CASTLSLAGLYEQFF.

This clone has a single count. The V and J genes are TRBV30 and TRBJ2-7; no clear D. Trimming shortened V by 0 bases and J by 9 bases, and 9 bases separated the two germline ends. The germline gives CDR1 GTSNPN, CDR2 SVGIG (reference sequence). This CDR3 is built from 11 residues. The chain's CDR3 is CAWSVVGAQYF. The CDR3 DNA reads TGTGCCTGGAGTGTAGTGGGCGCGCAGTACTTC.

V and J are TRBV18 and TRBJ2-3; TRBD1 matches 7 bases. Germline CDR1 is KGHSH and CDR2 is LQKENI. The junction had 18 bases not matched to a gene; V was cut back by 5 bases and J by 4 bases. The CDR3 covers 18 residues. The CDR3 coding sequence is TGTGCCAGCTCATACCGACAGGGAGTGGTGGGCCTCGCAGATACGCAGTATTTT. Translated: CASSYRQGVVGLADTQYF.

The rearrangement joins TRBV13 to TRBJ1-1; TRBD1 is a possible D gene (6 bases). The V gene lost 2 bases and the J gene lost 0 bases, with 13 bases spanning the gap. CDR3 length: 16 amino acids. Germline V lookup: CDR1 PRHDT, CDR2 FYEKMQ (reference sequence). CDR3 in DNA: TGTGCCAGCAGCTTAACCCCCGGGGGCATGAACACTGAAGCTTTCTTT. The encoded protein is CASSLTPGGMNTEAFF.

J is TRBJ1-1 and V is TRBV29-1; no reliable D call. The germline gives CDR1 SQVTM, CDR2 ANQGSEA. Trimming removed 7 bases at V and 1 base at J, with 4 bases between. The CDR3 has 10 residues. The CDR3 DNA is TGCAGCGGGAGGAACACTGAAGCTTTCTTT. Protein sequence: CSGRNTEAFF.

This clone was seen ten or more times. This rearrangement joins TRBV11-2 to TRBJ1-6; 7 bases map to TRBD1. CDR1 and CDR2 from the germline V gene are SGHAT and FQNNGV. V lost 3 bases and J lost 7; bases outside the gene matches: 6. The CDR3 is 15 residues long. In DNA form, the CDR3 reads TGTGCCAGCAGCTTGCCCACAGGGGTCAATTCACCCCTCCACTTT. It yields the protein CASSLPTGVNSPLHF.

This chain connects TRBV16 to TRBJ1-2, with D uncertain. This CDR3 is built from 13 residues. CDR1 and CDR2 from the germline V gene are KGHSY and FQNENV. Trimming removed 1 base at V and 4 bases at J, with 7 bases between. This CDR3 is CASSQFGLYGYTF. CDR3 nucleotide sequence: TGTGCCAGCAGCCAATTTGGGCTCTATGGCTACACCTTC.

V gene TRBV7-3 combines with J gene TRBJ1-2; D is perhaps TRBD1 (5 bases). Germline loops: CDR1 SGHTA, CDR2 FQGTGA. Trimming stripped 5 bases from V and 8 bases from J, with 18 bases between. The length of the CDR3 is 14 residues. For the CDR3, the DNA is TGTGCCAGCAGCCCCATGGAGGGGTCGGAAGGCTACACCTTC. It codes for CASSPMEGSEGYTF.

The chain uses TRBV6-1 and TRBJ1-5; TRBD1 aligns across 7 bases. The length of the CDR3 is 14 residues. CDR1 MNHNS and CDR2 SASEGT come from the germline V gene. J lost 9 bases, V lost 6 bases, and 11 bases had no gene match. In DNA form, the CDR3 reads TGTGCCAGCAGGACGGACAGGACCTCAAGGCCCCAGCATTTT. Translating it yields CASRTDRTSRPQHF.

This clone was seen a single time. V gene TRBV5-1 combines with J gene TRBJ1-2; D is unresolved. V was trimmed by 0 bases and J by 1 base, leaving 4 bases between them. The CDR3 has 13 amino acids. Germline V gene sequence: CDR1 SGHRS, CDR2 YFSETQ. The CDR3 nucleotides read TGCGCCAGCAGCTTGGGGGGTAACTATGGCTACACCTTC. Encoded protein: CASSLGGNYGYTF.

The chain combines TRBV30 with TRBJ2-7; D remains unclear. This CDR3 spans 11 amino acids. Germline CDR1 GTSNPN, CDR2 SVGIG (reference sequence). V was trimmed by 3 bases and J by 4 bases, leaving 7 bases between them. The CDR3 loop reads CAWSWGYEQYF. The CDR3, as DNA: TGTGCCTGGAGCTGGGGTTACGAGCAGTACTTC.

In this sample, this clone turned up once. The chain employs TRBV6-6 and TRBJ1-2; D unclear. The V gene's germline CDR1 is MNHNY and CDR2 SVGAGI (reference sequence). The V and J ends lost 2 bases and 6 bases respectively, with 13 bases between them. The CDR3 spans 14 residues. The CDR3 is CASSYAYGENGYTF. The CDR3, as DNA: TGTGCCAGCAGTTACGCTTATGGGGAGAATGGCTACACCTTC.

The genes are TRBV5-4 and TRBJ2-7; D is tentatively TRBD1 or TRBD2 (6 bases each). V was cut by 4 bases and J by 7 bases, with 9 bases left in between. Germline loops: CDR1 SGHNT, CDR2 YYREEE (reference sequence). This CDR3 spans 11 amino acids. CDR3 protein: CASSLGGEQYF. In nucleotides, the CDR3 is TGTGCCAGCAGCCTAGGGGGGGAGCAGTACTTC.

This sequence joins TRBV30 and TRBJ2-7; 7 nucleotides agree with TRBD1. This CDR3 comprises 14 residues. Germline lookup yields CDR1 GTSNPN and CDR2 SVGIG (reference sequence). After removal of 1 base from V and 4 bases from J, the junction contained 7 bases not matched to a gene. The CDR3 DNA sequence: TGTGCCTGGAGTGAGGCAGGGGGTACTTACGAGCAGTACTTC. Amino acid sequence: CAWSEAGGTYEQYF.

This rearrangement joins TRBV6-1 to TRBJ1-6, with unresolved D. V lost 1 base to trimming and J lost 11 bases, with 9 bases between them. The CDR3 length is 13 residues. Germline lookup yields CDR1 MNHNS and CDR2 SASEGT. CDR3 coding DNA: TGTGCCAGCAGTGAAGGGCACACTACACCCCTCCACTTT. Its protein product is CASSEGHTTPLHF.